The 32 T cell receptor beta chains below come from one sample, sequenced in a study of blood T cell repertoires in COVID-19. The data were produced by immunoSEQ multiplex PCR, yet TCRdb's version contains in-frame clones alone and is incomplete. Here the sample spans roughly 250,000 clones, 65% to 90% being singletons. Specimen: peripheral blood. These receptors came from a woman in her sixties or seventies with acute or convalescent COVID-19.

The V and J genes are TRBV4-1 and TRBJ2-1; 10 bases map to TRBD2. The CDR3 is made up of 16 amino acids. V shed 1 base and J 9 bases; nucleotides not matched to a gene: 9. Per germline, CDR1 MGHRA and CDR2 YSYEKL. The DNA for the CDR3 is TGCGCCAGCAGCCAAGCACTAGCGGGGTCCCGGGGTGAGCAGTTCTTC. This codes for CASSQALAGSRGEQFF.

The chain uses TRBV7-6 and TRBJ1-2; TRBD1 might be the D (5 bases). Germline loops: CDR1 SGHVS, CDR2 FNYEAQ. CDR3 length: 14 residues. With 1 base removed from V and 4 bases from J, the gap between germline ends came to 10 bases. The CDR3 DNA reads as TGTGCCAGCAGCTTAGAAAGGGGCTCCTATGGCTACACCTTC. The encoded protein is CASSLERGSYGYTF.

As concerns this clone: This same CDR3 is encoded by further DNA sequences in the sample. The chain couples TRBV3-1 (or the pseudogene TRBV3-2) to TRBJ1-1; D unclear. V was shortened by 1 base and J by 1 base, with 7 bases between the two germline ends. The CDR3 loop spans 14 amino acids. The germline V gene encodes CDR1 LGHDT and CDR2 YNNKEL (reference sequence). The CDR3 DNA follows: TGTGCCAGCAGCCAAGGTCCGGGGAACACTGAAGCTTTCTTT. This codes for CASSQGPGNTEAFF.

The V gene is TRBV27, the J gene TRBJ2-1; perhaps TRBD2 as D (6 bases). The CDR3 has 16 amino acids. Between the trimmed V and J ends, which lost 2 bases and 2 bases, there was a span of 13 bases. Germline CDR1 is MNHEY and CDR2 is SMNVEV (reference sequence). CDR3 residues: CASSLGGAATYNEQFF. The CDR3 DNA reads TGTGCCAGCAGTTTAGGAGGGGCAGCCACCTACAATGAGCAGTTCTTC.

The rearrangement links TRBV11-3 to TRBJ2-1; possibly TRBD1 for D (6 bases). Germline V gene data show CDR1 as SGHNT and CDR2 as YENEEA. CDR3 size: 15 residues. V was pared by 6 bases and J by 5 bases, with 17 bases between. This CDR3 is CASSTGFMTNNEQFF. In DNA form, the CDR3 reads TGTGCCAGCAGTACAGGGTTCATGACAAACAATGAGCAGTTCTTC.

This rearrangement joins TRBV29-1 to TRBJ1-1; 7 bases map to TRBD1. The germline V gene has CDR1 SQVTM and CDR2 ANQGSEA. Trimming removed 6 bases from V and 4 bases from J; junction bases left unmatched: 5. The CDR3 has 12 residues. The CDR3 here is CSVAGGLTEAFF. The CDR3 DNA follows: TGCAGCGTAGCAGGGGGGCTCACTGAAGCTTTCTTT. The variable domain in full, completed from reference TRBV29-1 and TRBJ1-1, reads SAVISQKPSRDICQRGTSLTIQCQVDSQVTMMFWYRQQPGQSLTLIATANQGSEATYESGFVIDKFPISRPNLTFSTLTVSNMSPEDSSIYLCSVAGGLTEAFFGQGTRLTVV.

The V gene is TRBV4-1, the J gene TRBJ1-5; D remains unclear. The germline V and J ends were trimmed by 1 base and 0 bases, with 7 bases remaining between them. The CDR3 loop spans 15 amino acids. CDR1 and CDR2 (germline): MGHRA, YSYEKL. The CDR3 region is CASSQGAYSNQPQHF. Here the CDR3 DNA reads TGCGCCAGCAGCCAAGGAGCCTATAGCAATCAGCCCCAGCATTTT.

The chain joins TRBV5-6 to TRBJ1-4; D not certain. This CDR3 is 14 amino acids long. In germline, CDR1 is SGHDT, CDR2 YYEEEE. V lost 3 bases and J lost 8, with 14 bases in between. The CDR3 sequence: CASSSITSGEKLFF. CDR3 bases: TGTGCCAGCAGCTCTATTACGTCGGGAGAAAAACTGTTTTTT. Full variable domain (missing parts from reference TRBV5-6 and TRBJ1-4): DAGVTQSPTHLIKTRGQQVTLRCSPKSGHDTVSWYQQALGQGPQFIFQYYEEEERQRGNFPDRFSGHQFPNYSSELNVNALLLGDSALYLCASSSITSGEKLFFGSGTQLSVL.

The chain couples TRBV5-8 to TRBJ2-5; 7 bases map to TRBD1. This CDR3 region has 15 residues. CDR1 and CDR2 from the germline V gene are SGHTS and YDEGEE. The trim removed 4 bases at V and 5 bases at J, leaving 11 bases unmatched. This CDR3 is CASSLPGQRGETQYF. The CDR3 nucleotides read TGTGCCAGCAGCCTGCCGGGACAGAGAGGGGAGACCCAGTACTTC.

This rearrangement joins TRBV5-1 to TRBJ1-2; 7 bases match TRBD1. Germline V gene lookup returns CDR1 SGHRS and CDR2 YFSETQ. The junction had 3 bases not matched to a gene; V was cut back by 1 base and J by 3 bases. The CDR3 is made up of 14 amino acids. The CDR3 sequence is CASSLTGADYGYTF. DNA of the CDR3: TGCGCCAGCAGCTTGACAGGGGCCGACTATGGCTACACCTTC.

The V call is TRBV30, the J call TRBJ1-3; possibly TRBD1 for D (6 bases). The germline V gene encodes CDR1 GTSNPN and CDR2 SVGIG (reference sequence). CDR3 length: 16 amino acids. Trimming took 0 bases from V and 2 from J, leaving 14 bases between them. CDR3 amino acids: CAWSVRGAPTGNTIYF. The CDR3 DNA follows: TGTGCCTGGAGTGTACGGGGGGCCCCAACTGGAAACACCATATATTTT.

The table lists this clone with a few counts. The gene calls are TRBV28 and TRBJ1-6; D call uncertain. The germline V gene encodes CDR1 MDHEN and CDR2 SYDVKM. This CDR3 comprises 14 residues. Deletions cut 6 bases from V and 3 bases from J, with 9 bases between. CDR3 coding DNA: TGTGCCAGCAGGGAGGGCCGCTATAATTCACCCCTCCACTTT. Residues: CASREGRYNSPLHF.

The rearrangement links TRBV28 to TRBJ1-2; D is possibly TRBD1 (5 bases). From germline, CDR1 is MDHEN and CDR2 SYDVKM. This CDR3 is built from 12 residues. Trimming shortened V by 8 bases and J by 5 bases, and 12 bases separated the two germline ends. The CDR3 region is CASSKGPYGYTF. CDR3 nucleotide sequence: TGTGCCAGCTCGAAGGGGCCGTATGGCTACACCTTC.

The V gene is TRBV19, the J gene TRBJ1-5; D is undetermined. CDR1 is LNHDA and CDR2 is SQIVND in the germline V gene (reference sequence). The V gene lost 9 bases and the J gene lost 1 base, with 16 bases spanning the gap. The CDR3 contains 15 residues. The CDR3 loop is CASWVGMGSNQPQHF. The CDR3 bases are TGTGCCAGCTGGGTCGGGATGGGGAGCAATCAGCCCCAGCATTTT.

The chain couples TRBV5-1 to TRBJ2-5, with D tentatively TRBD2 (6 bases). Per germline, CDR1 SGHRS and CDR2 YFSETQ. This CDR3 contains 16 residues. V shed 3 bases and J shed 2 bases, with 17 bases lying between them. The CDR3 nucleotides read TGCGCCAGCAGCTGGAGGGGTTCTAGCGATCAAGAGACCCAGTACTTC. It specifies CASSWRGSSDQETQYF.

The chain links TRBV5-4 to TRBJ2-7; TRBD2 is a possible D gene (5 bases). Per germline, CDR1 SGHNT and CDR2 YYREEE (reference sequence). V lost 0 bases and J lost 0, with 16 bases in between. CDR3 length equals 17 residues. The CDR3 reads CASSLATTRPSSYEQYF. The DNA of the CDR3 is TGTGCCAGCAGCTTGGCGACTACTCGACCAAGCTCCTACGAGCAGTACTTC.

The chain's CDR3 is CASSLARGAGGSTDTQYF. Written as DNA, the CDR3 is TGTGCCAGCAGCTTAGCGAGGGGGGCGGGGGGCTCCACAGATACGCAGTATTTT. This rearrangement joins TRBV7-2 to TRBJ2-3; TRBD2 aligns across 8 bases. This CDR3 spans 18 amino acids. V was clipped by 0 bases and J by 2 bases; unmatched bases: 10. CDR1 and CDR2 (germline): SGHTA, FQGNSA.

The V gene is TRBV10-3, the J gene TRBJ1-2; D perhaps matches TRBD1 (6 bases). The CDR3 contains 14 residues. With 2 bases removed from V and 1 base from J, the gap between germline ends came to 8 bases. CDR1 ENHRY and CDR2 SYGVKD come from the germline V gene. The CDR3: CAISEGQINYGYTF. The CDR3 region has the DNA TGTGCCATCAGTGAGGGACAGATTAACTATGGCTACACCTTC.

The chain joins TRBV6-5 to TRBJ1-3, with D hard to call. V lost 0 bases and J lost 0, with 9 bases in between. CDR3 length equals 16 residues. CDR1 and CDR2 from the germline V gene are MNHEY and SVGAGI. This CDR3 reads CASSYSNSYSGNTIYF. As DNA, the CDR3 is TGTGCCAGCAGTTACTCGAACTCTTACTCTGGAAACACCATATATTTT.

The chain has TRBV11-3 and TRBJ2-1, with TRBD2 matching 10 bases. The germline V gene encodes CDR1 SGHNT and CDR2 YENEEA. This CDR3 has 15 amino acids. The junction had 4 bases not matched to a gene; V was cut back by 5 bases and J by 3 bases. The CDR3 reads CASSISGGHYNEQFF. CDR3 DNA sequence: TGTGCCAGCAGCATTAGCGGGGGGCACTACAATGAGCAGTTCTTC.

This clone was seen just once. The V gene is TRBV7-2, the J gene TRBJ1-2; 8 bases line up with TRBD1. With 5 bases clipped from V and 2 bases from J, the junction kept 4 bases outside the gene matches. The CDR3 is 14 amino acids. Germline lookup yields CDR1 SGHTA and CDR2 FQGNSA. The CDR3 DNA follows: TGTGCCAGCAGCGTGGACAGGGTAAACTATGGCTACACCTTC. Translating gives CASSVDRVNYGYTF.

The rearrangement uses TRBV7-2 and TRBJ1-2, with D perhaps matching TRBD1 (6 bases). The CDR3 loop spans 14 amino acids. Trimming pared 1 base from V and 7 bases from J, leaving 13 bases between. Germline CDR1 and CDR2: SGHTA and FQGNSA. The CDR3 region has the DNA TGTGCCAGCAGCTTAGGGTGGGGGCAGAGTGGCTACACCTTC. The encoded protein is CASSLGWGQSGYTF.

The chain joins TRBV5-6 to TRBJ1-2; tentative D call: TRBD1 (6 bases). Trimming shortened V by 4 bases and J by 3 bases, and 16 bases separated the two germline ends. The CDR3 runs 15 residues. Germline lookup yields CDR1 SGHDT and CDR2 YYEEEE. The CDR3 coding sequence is TGTGCCAGCAGCCGGGCTGGGAGGGGGGACTATGGCTACACCTTC. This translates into CASSRAGRGDYGYTF. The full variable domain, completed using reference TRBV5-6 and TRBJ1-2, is DAGVTQSPTHLIKTRGQQVTLRCSPKSGHDTVSWYQQALGQGPQFIFQYYEEEERQRGNFPDRFSGHQFPNYSSELNVNALLLGDSALYLCASSRAGRGDYGYTFGSGTRLTVV.

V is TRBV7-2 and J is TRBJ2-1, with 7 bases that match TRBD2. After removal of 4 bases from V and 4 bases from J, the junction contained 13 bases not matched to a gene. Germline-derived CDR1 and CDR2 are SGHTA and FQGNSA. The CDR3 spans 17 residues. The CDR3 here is CASSSGLGAGPYNEQFF. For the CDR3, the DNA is TGTGCCAGCAGCTCCGGTTTGGGAGCGGGACCGTACAATGAGCAGTTCTTC.

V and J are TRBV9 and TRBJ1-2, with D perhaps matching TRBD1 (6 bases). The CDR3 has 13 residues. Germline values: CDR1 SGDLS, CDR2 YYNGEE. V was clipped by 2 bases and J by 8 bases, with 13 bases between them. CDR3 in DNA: TGTGCCAGCAGCGTGGAAACAGGGCACGGCTACACCTTC. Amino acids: CASSVETGHGYTF. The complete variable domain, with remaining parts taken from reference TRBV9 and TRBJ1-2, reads DSGVTQTPKHLITATGQRVTLRCSPRSGDLSVYWYQQSLDQGLQFLIQYYNGEERAKGNILERFSAQQFPDLHSELNLSSLELGDSALYFCASSVETGHGYTFGSGTRLTVV.

CDR3 sequence: CAWDRGSGNTIYF. The CDR3 region has the DNA TGTGCCTGGGACAGGGGTTCAGGAAACACCATATATTTT. The gene calls are TRBV30 and TRBJ1-3, with 8 positions matching TRBD1. The J segment lost 4 bases and the V segment lost 5 bases, leaving 4 bases of the junction unmatched. The length of the CDR3 is 13 residues. Per the germline V gene, CDR1 is GTSNPN and CDR2 is SVGIG (reference sequence).

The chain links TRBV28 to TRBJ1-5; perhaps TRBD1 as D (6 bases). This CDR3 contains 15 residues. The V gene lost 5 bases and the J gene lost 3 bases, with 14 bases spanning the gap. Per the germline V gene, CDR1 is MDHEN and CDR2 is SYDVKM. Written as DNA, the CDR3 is TGTGCCAGCAGTGTCAGCCAGGGGTTCAATCAGCCCCAGCATTTT. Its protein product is CASSVSQGFNQPQHF.

CDR3 protein: CASHEMTGNTEAFF. CDR3 bases: TGCGCCAGCCACGAAATGACGGGGAACACTGAAGCTTTCTTT. V usage is TRBV10-2 and J usage is TRBJ1-1; no clear D gene. The CDR3 consists of 14 residues. Germline CDR1 WSHSY, CDR2 SAAADI. The V end was cut by 8 bases, the J end by 1 base, with 14 bases between.

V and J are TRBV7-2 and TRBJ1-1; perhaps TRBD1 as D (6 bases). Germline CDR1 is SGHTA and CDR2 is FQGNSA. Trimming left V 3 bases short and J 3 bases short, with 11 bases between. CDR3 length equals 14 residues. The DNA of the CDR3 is TGTGCCAGCAGCTTGGGCCCAGGGGACACTGAAGCTTTCTTT. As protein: CASSLGPGDTEAFF. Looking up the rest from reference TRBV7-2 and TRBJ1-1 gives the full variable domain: GAGVSQSPSNKVTEKGKDVELRCDPISGHTALYWYRQSLGQGLEFLIYFQGNSAPDKSGLPSDRFSAERTGGSVSTLTIQRTQQEDSAVYLCASSLGPGDTEAFFGQGTRLTVV.

This chain's CDR3 is CASSLDSSSYEQYF. CDR3 bases: TGCGCCAGCAGCTTGGACAGCTCCTCCTACGAGCAGTACTTC. V is TRBV5-1 and J is TRBJ2-7, with D uncertain. Between the trimmed V and J ends, which lost 0 bases and 0 bases, there was a span of 7 bases. The germline V gene has CDR1 SGHRS and CDR2 YFSETQ. CDR3 length: 14 amino acids.

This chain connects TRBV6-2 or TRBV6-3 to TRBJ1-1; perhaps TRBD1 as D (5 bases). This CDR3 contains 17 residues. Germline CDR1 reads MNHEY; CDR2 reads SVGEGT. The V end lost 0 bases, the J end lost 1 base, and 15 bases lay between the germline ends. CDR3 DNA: TGTGCCAGCAGTTACTCGAGTAAAGGGGCAGCGAACACTGAAGCTTTCTTT. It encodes CASSYSSKGAANTEAFF.

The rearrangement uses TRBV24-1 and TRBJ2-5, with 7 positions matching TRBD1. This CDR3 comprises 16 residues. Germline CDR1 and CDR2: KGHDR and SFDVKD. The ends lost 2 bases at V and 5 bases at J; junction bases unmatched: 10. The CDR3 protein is CATSDSRQGERETQYF. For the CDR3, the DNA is TGTGCCACCAGTGATTCAAGACAGGGAGAGCGGGAGACCCAGTACTTC.